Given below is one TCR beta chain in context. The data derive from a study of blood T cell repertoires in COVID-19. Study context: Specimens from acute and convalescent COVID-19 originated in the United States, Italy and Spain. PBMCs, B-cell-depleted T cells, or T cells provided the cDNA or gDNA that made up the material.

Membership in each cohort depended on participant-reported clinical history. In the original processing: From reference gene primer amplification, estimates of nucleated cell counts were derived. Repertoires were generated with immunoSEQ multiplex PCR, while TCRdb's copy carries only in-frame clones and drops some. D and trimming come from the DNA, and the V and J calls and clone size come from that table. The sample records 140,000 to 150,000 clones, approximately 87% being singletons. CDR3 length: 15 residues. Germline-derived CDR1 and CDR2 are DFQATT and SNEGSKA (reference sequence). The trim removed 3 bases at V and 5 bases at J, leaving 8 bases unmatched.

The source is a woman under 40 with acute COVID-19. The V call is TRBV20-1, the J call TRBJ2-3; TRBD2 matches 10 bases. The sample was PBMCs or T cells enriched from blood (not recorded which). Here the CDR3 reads CSASRLAGSEDTQYF. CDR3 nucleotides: TGCAGTGCTAGTCGACTAGCGGGTTCCGAAGATACGCAGTATTTT.